This T cell receptor beta chain was recovered during a study of OX40 agonist ivuxolimab in advanced cancers. Sequenced by immunoSEQ multiplex PCR; TCRdb stores in-frame clones only, minus some. The repertoire has around 29,000 clones, around 90% of them found once; the top ten carry about a fifth. This clone was seen a handful of times. Germline CDR1 and CDR2: MNHEY and SMNVEV (reference sequence). Unmatched junction bases numbered 6, after V lost 2 bases and J lost 2 bases. The CDR3 loop spans 16 amino acids. The specimen comprised CD4+ or CD8+ T cells sorted from blood, sampled in a trial of the OX40 agonist ivuxolimab. This TCR was recovered from an adult with an advanced solid tumor such as melanoma, head and neck, liver or kidney cancer. V and J are TRBV27 and TRBJ2-7; the match to TRBD1 covers 10 bases. CDR3 region: CASSLATGTGAYEQYF. CDR3 nucleotides: TGTGCCAGCAGTTTAGCGACCGGGACAGGGGCCTACGAGCAGTACTTC.